These T cell receptor beta chains were read from a single sample in a study of OX40 agonist ivuxolimab in advanced cancers. The method was immunoSEQ multiplex PCR; TCRdb's version includes in-frame clones alone and lacks a portion of them. The sample consists of more than 95,000 clones, approximately 94% of them appearing once. This specimen was CD4+ or CD8+ T cells sorted from blood, taken in a trial of the OX40 agonist ivuxolimab. The receptor set was obtained from an adult with an advanced solid tumor such as melanoma, head and neck, liver or kidney cancer. Both conserved end residues are trimmed from each CDR3.

>TRBV10-3|11|TRBJ1-1
AARQGENTEAF
>TRBV28|10|TRBJ1-5
ASRFNNQPQH
>TRBV7-2|13|TRBJ1-2
ASSLGQLVNYGYT
>TRBV7-7|12|TRBJ2-7
ASSLNEGPYEQY
>TRBV27|14|TRBJ2-2
ASRPGTAGTAGELF
>TRBV7-5|13|TRBJ1-3
ARSLDVDAGNTIY
>TRBV4-3|15|TRBJ1-2
ASSQEASIGLNYGYT
>TRBV5-6|11|TRBJ1-2
ASSLRDRGDNT
>TRBV27|13|TRBJ1-4
ASSAPGQGSEKLF
>TRBV6-5|12|TRBJ1-5
ASSYRAGFFTQH
>TRBV28|13|TRBJ2-1
ASSPPGLQMKEQF
>TRBV11-2|12|TRBJ1-2
ASSLNRVGGGYT
>TRBV5-1|12|TRBJ2-3
ASSRGLASDTQY
>TRBV6-5|11|TRBJ1-5
ASSEVGNQPQH
>TRBV7-9|14|TRBJ2-2
ASSSSRDPTAGELF
>TRBV25-1|14|TRBJ1-2
ASSRGQGGDSYGYT
>TRBV5-8|15|TRBJ1-5
ASSLTRRSNSNQPQH
>TRBV27|11|TRBJ1-1
ASSLGMNTEAF
>TRBV29-1|12|TRBJ1-1
SVDRGRENTEAF
>TRBV4-3|15|TRBJ2-3
ASSQDQVGGLTDTQY
>TRBV19|12|TRBJ1-2
ANLYGGVDYGYT
>TRBV7-2|14|TRBJ1-2
ASSLAGAGPNYGYT
>TRBV15|11|TRBJ2-3
ATRITGADTQY
>TRBV19|12|TRBJ2-2
ATREGPNTGELF
>TRBV10-1|12|.
ASSGDTGPGEQY
>TRBV18|12|TRBJ1-3
ASSPGQVLNTIY
>TRBV7-2|11|TRBJ1-2
ASSLRDARGYT
>TRBV2|11|TRBJ2-3
ASSVRPTDTQY
>TRBV28|9|TRBJ1-2
AVAVNYGYT
>TRBV5-4|10|TRBJ2-5
ASSLSQGTQY
>TRBV5-8|11|TRBJ2-1
ASSLMGGNEQF
>TRBV19|9|TRBJ2-3
ATGRADTQY
>TRBV18|11|TRBJ1-1
ASSPPTATEAF
>TRBV5-5|14|TRBJ1-1
ASSFIGGALNTEAF
>TRBV6-6|9|TRBJ2-7
ASSTGIEQY
>TRBV28|13|TRBJ2-1
ASRPRLAAYNEQF
>TRBV5-1|13|TRBJ2-3
ASSLLAGGTDTQY
>TRBV19|17|TRBJ2-1
ASSMRQTPAGGRYNEQF
>TRBV23-1|11|TRBJ2-1
ASSQWTHNEQF
>TRBV7-2|11|TRBJ2-5
ASSLGGGETQY
>TRBV6-6|12|TRBJ1-2
ASSYEGRVNGYT
>TRBV11-3|13|TRBJ2-5
ASSFGGRAGETQY
>TRBV7-2|12|TRBJ1-3
ASSLETTGNTIY
>TRBV4-1|15|TRBJ1-4
ASSRDRGLGTNEKLF
>TRBV7-9|10|TRBJ2-5
ASSLGAGPGY
>TRBV11-2|13|TRBJ2-7
ASSETGGAGYEQY
>TRBV10-2|14|TRBJ2-3
ASIGGTGSRTDTQY
>TRBV18|14|TRBJ1-2
ASSPQRQGDHYGYT
>TRBV14|12|TRBJ1-2
ASSQASTPHGYT
>TRBV19|11|TRBJ2-7
ASGTGMPYEQY
>TRBV19|13|TRBJ2-7
ASSSPGTGDTEQY
>TRBV7-9|14|TRBJ2-4
ASSRSGADRVDIQY
>TRBV6-5|14|TRBJ2-7
ASSYSLAGTAYEQY
>TRBV30|11|TRBJ2-3
AWSVQPTDTQY
>TRBV2|13|TRBJ1-5
ASRGQGSSNQPQH
>TRBV28|11|TRBJ2-1
ASRGQVTNEQF
>TRBV7-9|15|TRBJ1-2
ASRPVQGTSRNYGYT
>TRBV6-1|11|TRBJ2-7
ASGSQGAVEQY
>TRBV28|14|TRBJ1-3
ASSTPRTVSGNTIY
>TRBV27|10|TRBJ2-7
ATLSGLSEQY